This TCR beta chain was recovered during a study of regulatory T cells in long-lasting Graves disease. Time point defined: newly diagnosed GD, antithyroid drugs for less than 3 months. Researchers made the TCR library from RNA that was extracted from PBMCs. The V gene lost 1 base and the J gene lost 11 bases, with 15 bases spanning the gap. CDR3 length equals 14 residues. Germline CDR1 reads SGHTA; CDR2 reads FQGNSA. The sample holds many counts of this clonotype. Its antigen is unidentified. Libraries of TCR beta came from iRepertoire HTBI primers plus Arm-PCR of CDR3 regions. Source study methods: More than 55 TRBV and 14 TRBJ segments were identified across samples. TCRdb independently ran MiXCR on the multiplex PCR reads; one entry per CDR3 protein. TCRdb, rather than the study authors, made the V and J calls. Of some 350,000 distinct CDR3 sequences in the sample, under 20% were seen once. Study results and caveats: The TCR repertoire of persistent Graves' patients was less diverse than that of newly diagnosed ones. No thyroid tissue was studied; the work used peripheral blood only.

Another study also made use of these data, one on T cells in Graves' hyperthyroidism and ophthalmopathy. That source adds: Hyperthyroidism, newly diagnosed and lasting under 2 months, affected patients aged 18 to 65.

Sequenced material: peripheral blood mononuclear cells (PBMCs), taken at new diagnosis, from a patient treated with antithyroid drugs. The TCR comes from a woman under 30 with Graves disease. This sequence joins TRBV7-2 and TRBJ1-5; D possibly corresponds to TRBD1 (5 bases). CDR3 loop: CASSLDPWGRAQHF. The CDR3 DNA is TGTGCCAGCAGCTTAGACCCATGGGGGAGGGCCCAGCATTTT.